Each of the 3 T cell receptor beta chains below was sequenced from the same sample in a study of T-cell memory formation after mild COVID-19. TCRdb recomputed calls from the 5' RACE reads with MiXCR, one row per CDR3 protein. Of about 340,000 distinct CDR3 sequences listed, more than 15% were seen once; the top ten hold more than 20%. Specimen: PBMCs or a T cell subset sorted from them (not recorded which). These receptors all come from a man aged 18 to 30 who had mild COVID-19 (a few samples of this study predate the infection). Cell type and time point are not known.

The sample holds many counts of this clonotype. This rearrangement joins TRBV20-1 to TRBJ2-5; 11 bases are a match to TRBD2. The CDR3 sequence is 14 residues long. Per the germline V gene, CDR1 is DFQATT and CDR2 is SNEGSKA (reference sequence). The J segment lost 4 bases and the V segment lost 5 bases, leaving 6 bases of the junction unmatched. CDR3 in amino acids: CSAPIGTSGETQYF. DNA of the CDR3: TGCAGTGCTCCCATAGGGACTAGCGGAGAGACCCAGTACTTC.

This clonotype was seen only a few times. The V call is TRBV14, the J call TRBJ2-7, with D uncertain. Trimming shortened V by 2 bases and J by 4 bases, and 12 bases separated the two germline ends. Germline V gene data show CDR1 as SGHDN and CDR2 as FVKESK. This CDR3 region has 14 residues. The CDR3 reads CASSQQMGSYEQYF. In DNA, the CDR3 is TGTGCCAGCAGCCAACAAATGGGATCATACGAGCAGTACTTC.

V and J are TRBV28 and TRBJ1-5, with 11 bases fitting TRBD1. This CDR3 region has 16 residues. Germline loops: CDR1 MDHEN, CDR2 SYDVKM. With V trimmed by 5 bases and J by 4 bases, 7 bases remained unmatched. In nucleotides, the CDR3 is TGTGCCAGCAGTCCCCTCGGACAGGGGGCGAATCAGCCCCAGCATTTT. Its protein is CASSPLGQGANQPQHF. Using reference TRBV28 and TRBJ1-5 for the parts outside the CDR3, the full variable domain is DVKVTQSSRYLVKRTGEKVFLECVQDMDHENMFWYRQDPGLGLRLIYFSYDVKMKEKGDIPEGYSVSREKKERFSLILESASTNQTSMYLCASSPLGQGANQPQHFGDGTRLSIL.